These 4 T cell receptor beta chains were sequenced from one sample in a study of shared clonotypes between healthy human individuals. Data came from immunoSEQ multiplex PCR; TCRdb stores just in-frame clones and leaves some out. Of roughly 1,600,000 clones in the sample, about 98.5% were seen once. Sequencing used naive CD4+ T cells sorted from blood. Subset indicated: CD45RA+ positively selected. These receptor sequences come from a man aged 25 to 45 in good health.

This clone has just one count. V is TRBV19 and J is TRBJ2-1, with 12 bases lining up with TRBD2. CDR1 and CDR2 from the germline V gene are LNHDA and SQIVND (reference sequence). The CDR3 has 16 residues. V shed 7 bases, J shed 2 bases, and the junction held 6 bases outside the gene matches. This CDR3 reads CASTGLAGRPYNEQFF. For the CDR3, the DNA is TGTGCCAGTACCGGACTAGCGGGAAGGCCCTACAATGAGCAGTTCTTC. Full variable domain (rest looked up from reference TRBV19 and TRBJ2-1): DGGITQSPKYLFRKEGQNVTLSCEQNLNHDAMYWYRQDPGQGLRLIYYSQIVNDFQKGDIAEGYSVSREKKESFPLTVTSAQKNPTAFYLCASTGLAGRPYNEQFFGPGTRLTVL.

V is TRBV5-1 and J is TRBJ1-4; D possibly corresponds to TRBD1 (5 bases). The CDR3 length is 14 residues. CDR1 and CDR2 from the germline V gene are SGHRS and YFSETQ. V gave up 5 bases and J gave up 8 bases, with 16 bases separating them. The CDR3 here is CASSGAGQQEKLFF. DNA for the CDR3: TGCGCCAGCAGTGGGGCAGGACAACAGGAAAAACTGTTTTTT.

CDR3 in amino acids: CASSLGPRTQYF. Here the CDR3 DNA reads TGTGCCAGCAGTTTGGGCCCGCGGACCCAGTACTTC. This chain connects TRBV28 to TRBJ2-5; D remains ambiguous. Germline CDR1 is MDHEN and CDR2 is SYDVKM. Trimming left V 3 bases short and J 7 bases short, with 9 bases between. This CDR3 is built from 12 residues.

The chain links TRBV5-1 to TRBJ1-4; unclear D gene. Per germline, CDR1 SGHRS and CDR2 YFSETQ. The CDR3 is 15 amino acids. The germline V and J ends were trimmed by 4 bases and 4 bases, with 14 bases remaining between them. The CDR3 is CASSDPTRGNEKLFF. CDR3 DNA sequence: TGCGCCAGCAGCGACCCGACACGGGGTAATGAAAAACTGTTTTTT.